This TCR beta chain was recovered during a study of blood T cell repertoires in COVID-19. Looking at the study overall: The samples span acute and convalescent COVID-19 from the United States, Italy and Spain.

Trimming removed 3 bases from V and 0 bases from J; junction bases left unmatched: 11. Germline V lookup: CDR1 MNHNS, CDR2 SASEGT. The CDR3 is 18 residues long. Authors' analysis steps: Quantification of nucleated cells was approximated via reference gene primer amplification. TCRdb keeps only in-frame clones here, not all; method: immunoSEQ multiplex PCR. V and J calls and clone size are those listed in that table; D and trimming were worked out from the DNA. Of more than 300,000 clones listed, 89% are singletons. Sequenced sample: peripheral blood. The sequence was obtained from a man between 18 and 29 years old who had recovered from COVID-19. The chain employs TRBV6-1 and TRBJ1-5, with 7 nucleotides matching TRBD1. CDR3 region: CASSDLHGGQYSNQPQHF. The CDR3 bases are TGTGCCAGCAGTGATTTACATGGGGGACAGTATAGCAATCAGCCCCAGCATTTT.